A few counts support the clone carrying this T cell receptor beta chain. 5'RACE primed at constant segments yielded TCR alpha and TCR beta cDNA libraries bearing sample barcodes and UMIs. Each CDR3 protein is one row after TCRdb ran MiXCR on the 5' RACE reads. This table holds 400,000 to 500,000 distinct CDR3 sequences, over 15% found once. The data were taken from a study of T-cell memory formation after mild COVID-19. For the study at large: Clustering of TCRs was largely donor specific.

This CDR3 has 15 amino acids. Germline CDR1 reads MNHEY; CDR2 reads SVGAGI. Trimming took off 5 bases at V and 0 bases at J, with 12 bases between the two ends. The specimen sequenced was PBMCs or a T cell subset sorted from them (not recorded which). The chain uses TRBV6-5 and TRBJ2-3, with D perhaps matching TRBD2 (5 bases). The origin of this receptor is an adult woman who had mild COVID-19 (a few samples of this study predate the infection). Cell type and time point are not known. CDR3 region: CASSHSDWSTDTQYF. The CDR3 region has the DNA TGTGCCAGCAGTCATTCGGACTGGAGCACAGATACGCAGTATTTT.